This entry lists 21 T cell receptor beta chains sequenced from one sample in a study of cytomegalovirus exposure and HLA in healthy donors. Primers for the PCR totalled 60 Vbeta and 13 Jbeta. Data came from immunoSEQ multiplex PCR; TCRdb stores just in-frame clones and leaves some out. The table includes more than 140,000 clones, roughly 80% detected once. The sequencing sample was made of PBMCs. Receptors originate from a female donor in good health and CMV-seronegative.

V and J are TRBV5-4 and TRBJ1-5, with 8 bases that match TRBD1. CDR1 SGHNT and CDR2 YYREEE come from the germline V gene (reference sequence). V shed 0 bases and J 5 bases; nucleotides not matched to a gene: 4. CDR3 length: 15 residues. The CDR3 sequence is CASSLGTGRDQPQHF. The CDR3 bases are TGTGCCAGCAGCTTGGGGACAGGGAGGGATCAGCCCCAGCATTTT.

This clone appeared a few times. V and J are TRBV6-5 and TRBJ1-1, with D tentatively TRBD1 (6 bases). The CDR3 loop spans 14 amino acids. V lost 5 bases and J 6 bases, leaving 16 bases between the germline ends. Germline V lookup: CDR1 MNHEY, CDR2 SVGAGI. CDR3 DNA: TGTGCCAGCAGTCGAACAGGGTCCAAGGCTGAAGCTTTCTTT. It codes for CASSRTGSKAEAFF.

This clone showed up just a few times. The CDR3 sequence: CASSGTTRGTEAFF. The CDR3 region has the DNA TGTGCCAGCAGTGGGACAACAAGAGGCACTGAAGCTTTCTTT. The chain uses TRBV6-1 and TRBJ1-1, with D possibly TRBD1 on 5 matching bases. Germline CDR1 reads MNHNS; CDR2 reads SASEGT. The CDR3 length is 14 residues. V was clipped by 4 bases and J by 4 bases, with 13 bases between them.

The chain uses TRBV5-4 and TRBJ2-3, with 8 nucleotides matching TRBD1. The CDR3 is 16 amino acids. V lost 0 bases, J lost 12 bases, and 15 bases stayed unmatched. Germline V gives CDR1 SGHNT, CDR2 YYREEE (reference sequence). The CDR3 bases are TGTGCCAGCAGCTTGGTGGGCAGGGGGCCCAACCCCGGACAGTATTTT. Translation: CASSLVGRGPNPGQYF.

V is TRBV19 and J is TRBJ2-1; maybe TRBD1 (5 bases). CDR3 size: 15 residues. V was trimmed by 3 bases and J by 3 bases, leaving 12 bases between them. Germline assignment: CDR1 LNHDA and CDR2 SQIVND (reference sequence). CDR3 nucleotides: TGTGCCAGTAGTATGAGCAGGGTGGTCTACAATGAGCAGTTCTTC. The encoded protein is CASSMSRVVYNEQFF.

This chain connects TRBV5-8 to TRBJ2-4; no reliable D call. The CDR3 is 15 residues long. V lost 0 bases and J lost 6, with 13 bases in between. CDR1 SGHTS and CDR2 YDEGEE come from the germline V gene. For the CDR3, the DNA is TGTGCCAGCAGCTTGGATCCAGCGCAGCCAAACATTCAGTACTTC. Amino acids: CASSLDPAQPNIQYF. Drawing the rest from reference TRBV5-8 and TRBJ2-4, the complete variable domain is EAGVTQSPTHLIKTRGQQATLRCSPISGHTSVYWYQQALGLGLQFLLWYDEGEERNRGNFPPRFSGRQFPNYSSELNVNALELEDSALYLCASSLDPAQPNIQYFGAGTRLSVL.

The rearrangement joins TRBV7-9 to TRBJ1-6; D is undetermined. From germline, CDR1 is SEHNR and CDR2 FQNEAQ (reference sequence). Trimming took 3 bases from V and 1 from J, leaving 10 bases between them. The CDR3 is 16 amino acids. The CDR3 reads CASSFPGESYNSPLHF. In nucleotides, the CDR3 is TGTGCCAGCAGCTTCCCCGGTGAATCCTATAATTCACCCCTCCACTTT.

V and J are TRBV27 and TRBJ1-1; D ambiguous. Germline values: CDR1 MNHEY, CDR2 SMNVEV (reference sequence). This CDR3 contains 14 residues. V lost 4 bases and J lost 3, with 12 bases in between. CDR3 in DNA: TGTGCCAGCAGTTCGACGGGAGGGTACACTGAAGCTTTCTTT. This gives the protein CASSSTGGYTEAFF.

CDR3 DNA: TGCGCCAGCAGTTCAGCCCGGACAGGGAGAGATGGCTACACCTTC. As protein: CASSSARTGRDGYTF. The chain combines TRBV5-1 with TRBJ1-2, with 8 bases lining up with TRBD1. Per the germline V gene, CDR1 is SGHRS and CDR2 is YFSETQ. CDR3 length: 15 amino acids. Trimming cost V 5 bases and J 6 bases; bases outside gene matches: 12.

The V gene is TRBV19, the J gene TRBJ1-2; D not resolved. The CDR3 runs to 12 residues. The germline CDR1 and CDR2 sequences are LNHDA and SQIVND (reference sequence). V was shortened by 5 bases and J by 0 bases, with 4 bases between the two germline ends. CDR3 sequence (DNA): TGTGCCAGTAGTGCGTCTAACTATGGCTACACCTTC. Translation: CASSASNYGYTF.

V is TRBV5-1 and J is TRBJ2-1; D possibly corresponds to TRBD1 (6 bases). Trimming stripped 1 base from V and 8 bases from J, with 7 bases between. The CDR3 totals 12 residues. The germline V gene encodes CDR1 SGHRS and CDR2 YFSETQ. DNA for the CDR3: TGCGCCAGCAGCTTGACAGGGCATGAGCAGTTCTTC. It translates to CASSLTGHEQFF.

The J gene is TRBJ2-3, the V gene TRBV9; TRBD2 matches 7 bases. CDR3 length: 16 residues. The germline gives CDR1 SGDLS, CDR2 YYNGEE. J was trimmed by 1 base and V by 0 bases; bases with no gene match: 5. CDR3 in DNA: TGTGCCAGCAGCGTAGAATCTAGCGGCCGCACAGATACGCAGTATTTT. Its protein is CASSVESSGRTDTQYF.

The rearrangement joins TRBV6-6 to TRBJ2-1; D is perhaps TRBD2 (6 bases). The CDR3 covers 12 residues. Germline CDR1 MNHNY, CDR2 SVGAGI (reference sequence). Trimming removed 6 bases from V and 6 bases from J, with 9 bases in between. The CDR3 reads CASRALANEQFF. CDR3 in DNA: TGTGCCAGCAGAGCACTAGCCAATGAGCAGTTCTTC.

The CDR3 coding sequence is TGTGCCAGCAGTCGCCCAGGGGGCGTAGATACGCAGTATTTT. Translation: CASSRPGGVDTQYF. The V and J genes are TRBV14 and TRBJ2-3, with 8 bases aligning to TRBD1. Trimming took 6 bases from V and 5 from J; bases not matched to a gene: 7. Germline V lookup: CDR1 SGHDN, CDR2 FVKESK. The CDR3 runs to 14 residues.

V gene TRBV12-1 combines with J gene TRBJ2-3; the table's D call, TRBD2, has no DNA check behind it. TRBV12-1 is classified as a pseudogene. The CDR3 consists of 15 residues. CDR3 bases: TGTGCCAGCAGCTTACTAGCGGGAGGCATAGATACGCAGTATTTT. Translating it yields CASSLLAGGIDTQYF.

This chain joins TRBV27 and TRBJ1-2, with TRBD1 as a possible D gene (6 bases). With 2 bases removed from V and 8 bases from J, the gap between germline ends came to 24 bases. Germline CDR1 is MNHEY and CDR2 is SMNVEV (reference sequence). This CDR3 is 17 amino acids long. The CDR3 region is CASSLGSGSGQRMGYTF. The CDR3 nucleotides read TGTGCCAGCAGTTTAGGATCGGGGTCAGGACAGCGGATGGGCTACACCTTC.

This clone was seen more than once but under ten times. The chain uses TRBV25-1 and TRBJ1-6; D call uncertain. Trimming stripped 6 bases from V and 7 bases from J, with 16 bases between. The CDR3 loop spans 15 amino acids. Germline V gene lookup returns CDR1 MGHDK and CDR2 SYGVNS. CDR3 protein: CASSLRGRDNSPLHF. The DNA of the CDR3 is TGTGCCAGCAGCCTCCGCGGCCGAGACAATTCACCCCTCCACTTT.

The chain has TRBV30 and TRBJ1-1; maybe TRBD1 (5 bases). The CDR3 is 11 amino acids. In germline, CDR1 is GTSNPN, CDR2 SVGIG (reference sequence). Trimming stripped 5 bases from V and 2 bases from J, with 6 bases between. The CDR3 nucleotides are TGTGCCTGGCAGGGAAACACTGAAGCTTTCTTT. This encodes CAWQGNTEAFF.

V and J are TRBV7-9 and TRBJ2-3; 9 bases are a match to TRBD2. Trimming removed 4 bases from V and 1 base from J; junction bases left unmatched: 6. CDR1 SEHNR and CDR2 FQNEAQ come from the germline V gene (reference sequence). The CDR3 has 16 amino acids. This chain's CDR3 is CASSSFSGGGTDTQYF. The CDR3 DNA reads TGTGCCAGCAGCTCCTTTAGCGGGGGCGGCACAGATACGCAGTATTTT.

The gene calls are TRBV2 and TRBJ2-1; a possible D gene is TRBD2 (7 bases). Germline values: CDR1 SNHLY, CDR2 FYNNEI. Trimming shortened V by 2 bases and J by 8 bases, and 13 bases separated the two germline ends. The CDR3 runs 14 residues. CDR3 in amino acids: CASSELGGADEQFF. CDR3 DNA: TGTGCCAGCAGTGAATTAGGGGGGGCGGATGAGCAGTTCTTC.

This chain uses TRBV27 with TRBJ1-2; 7 bases align to TRBD1. Germline trimming cut 6 bases from V and 4 bases from J; bases unmatched to any gene: 11. CDR1 MNHEY and CDR2 SMNVEV come from the germline V gene (reference sequence). The CDR3 has 15 residues. For the CDR3, the DNA is TGTGCCAGCAGGCCACGACAGGGAGAACGCTATGGCTACACCTTC. This encodes CASRPRQGERYGYTF.